Listed below are T cell receptor beta chains from one sample, sequenced in a study of T cells in Graves' hyperthyroidism and ophthalmopathy. TCRdb used MiXCR to reprocess the multiplex PCR reads, holding one entry per CDR3 protein. Among about half a million distinct CDR3 sequences listed, roughly 22% were seen once. Sequenced sample: blood. The receptors were sampled from a woman in her seventies with Graves' ophthalmopathy. CDR3s include the opening cysteine and the closing phenylalanine or tryptophan. The D gene is left open where the match is weak. The size field is filled for only some rows; it gives once, few, many or a size class.

d_call | clone_size | j_call | v_call | cdr3_aa | cdr3_nt
. | few | TRBJ2-3 | TRBV29-1 | CSVQEGSDTQYF | TGCAGCGTTCAAGAGGGGTCCGATACGCAGTATTTT
TRBD2 | . | TRBJ2-3 | TRBV30 | CAWSASGSLNTQYF | TGTGCCTGGAGTGCTAGCGGGAGTTTAAATACGCAGTATTTT
TRBD2 | . | TRBJ2-1 | TRBV6-1 | CASRPGLAGVSLYNEQFF | TGTGCCAGCAGACCCGGACTAGCGGGAGTGTCCCTCTACAATGAGCAGTTCTTC
. | few | TRBJ2-4 | TRBV12-3/TRBV12-4 | CASSFLGGPGGDIQYF | TGTGCCAGCAGTTTTCTGGGGGGACCAGGAGGAGACATTCAGTACTTC
. | . | TRBJ2-1 | TRBV9 | CASSVDRGASPGHNEQFF | TGTGCCAGCAGCGTAGATCGGGGAGCGAGCCCAGGCCACAATGAGCAGTTCTTC
. | few | TRBJ2-7 | TRBV20-1 | CSARDHQRSSYEQYF | TGCAGTGCTAGAGATCACCAGCGGAGCTCCTACGAGCAGTACTTC
. | . | TRBJ2-7 | TRBV19 | CASSMGKYEQYF | TGTGCCAGTAGTATGGGTAAATACGAGCAGTACTTC
TRBD2 | . | TRBJ2-3 | TRBV20-1 | CSAPRLADTDTQYF | TGCAGTGCTCCCAGACTAGCGGACACAGATACGCAGTATTTT
. | . | TRBJ2-7 | TRBV29-1 | CSVGGREQYF | TGCAGCGTTGGGGGGAGGGAGCAGTACTTC
. | many | TRBJ2-2 | TRBV7-3 | CASSLSGATLTGELFF | TGTGCCAGCAGCTTATCTGGGGCAACTTTGACCGGGGAGCTGTTTTTT
TRBD1 | few | TRBJ2-4 | TRBV7-2 | CASSLATWDRGYIQYF | TGTGCCAGCAGCTTAGCGACGTGGGACAGGGGTTACATTCAGTACTTC
. | . | TRBJ1-5 | TRBV20-1 | CSASEGRASNQPQHF | TGCAGTGCTAGCGAGGGCAGGGCTAGCAATCAGCCCCAGCATTTT
. | few | TRBJ2-3 | TRBV12-3/TRBV12-4 | CASTRDGTSTDTQYF | TGTGCCAGCACCCGGGACGGGACTAGCACAGATACGCAGTATTTT
. | large | TRBJ2-5 | TRBV19 | CASSGFKETQYF | TGTGCCAGTAGCGGGTTTAAAGAGACCCAGTACTTC
. | many | TRBJ1-5 | TRBV6-2/TRBV6-3 | CASSDYSNQPQHF | TGTGCCAGCAGCGATTATAGCAATCAGCCCCAGCATTTT
. | . | TRBJ2-1 | TRBV10-2 | CASWTPDYNEQFF | TGCGCCAGCTGGACACCCGATTACAATGAGCAGTTCTTC
TRBD1 | . | TRBJ2-1 | TRBV27 | CASRKRPGQTYNEQFF | TGTGCCAGCCGAAAGCGGCCGGGACAGACCTACAATGAGCAGTTCTTC
. | few | TRBJ2-5 | TRBV7-9 | CASSLFQLAAMYQETQYF | TGTGCCAGCAGCTTATTTCAACTAGCAGCAATGTACCAAGAGACCCAGTACTTC
. | many | TRBJ1-6 | TRBV7-2 | CASSLAPGLSSPLHF | TGTGCCAGCAGCTTAGCTCCAGGGCTTTCATCACCCCTCCACTTT
. | few | TRBJ2-5 | TRBV20-1 | CSARDWGEETQYF | TGCAGTGCTAGAGATTGGGGGGAAGAGACCCAGTACTTC
. | few | TRBJ1-1 | TRBV30 | CAWRHTEAFF | TGTGCCTGGAGGCACACTGAAGCTTTCTTT
. | . | TRBJ2-1 | TRBV6-4 | CASSAGVGNSNEQFF | TGTGCCAGCAGTGCTGGGGTGGGGAACTCAAATGAGCAGTTCTTC
. | many | TRBJ2-3 | TRBV28 | CASSLLGSGPYTDTQYF | TGTGCCAGCAGTTTATTGGGTAGCGGACCTTACACAGATACGCAGTATTTT
. | few | TRBJ1-1 | TRBV6-2/TRBV6-3 | CASRGGSYGTEAFF | TGTGCCAGCCGCGGCGGGTCGTACGGCACTGAAGCTTTCTTT
. | . | TRBJ2-7 | TRBV4-1 | CASSQYPGDSAYEQYF | TGCGCCAGCAGCCAATATCCGGGAGATTCGGCCTACGAGCAGTACTTC
TRBD1 | . | TRBJ2-7 | TRBV6-1 | CASSALQGARPYEQYF | TGTGCCAGCAGTGCTTTACAGGGGGCGCGCCCCTACGAGCAGTACTTC
. | . | TRBJ2-6 | TRBV7-2 | CASSPRGSAGANVLTF | TGTGCCAGCAGCCCCCGGGGGTCAGCTGGGGCCAACGTCCTGACTTTC
. | . | TRBJ1-2 | TRBV4-1 | CASSPRWAGGYTF | TGCGCCAGCAGCCCGCGGTGGGCAGGCGGCTACACCTTC
TRBD2 | . | TRBJ2-5 | TRBV11-2 | CASSLVLAGFETQYF | TGTGCCAGCAGCTTAGTCCTAGCGGGATTTGAGACCCAGTACTTC
. | . | TRBJ1-5 | TRBV10-3 | CAISESTSLLSDQPKHF | TGTGCCATCAGTGAGTCGACCTCCCTATTGTCAGATCAGCCCAAGCATTTT
. | . | TRBJ2-3 | TRBV3-1 | CASSQDVTTTSTDTQYF | TGTGCCAGCAGCCAAGATGTTACCACGACTAGCACAGATACGCAGTATTTT
. | . | TRBJ1-2 | TRBV20-1 | CSAIGGTANYGYTF | TGCAGTGCTATCGGGGGAACCGCTAACTATGGCTACACCTTC
. | . | TRBJ2-3 | TRBV27 | CASSLRTKGKQGTDTQYF | TGTGCCAGCAGTTTAAGAACAAAGGGAAAGCAAGGCACAGATACGCAGTATTTT
. | . | TRBJ1-1 | TRBV30 | CAWSIVGGGTEAFF | TGTGCCTGGAGTATCGTGGGGGGTGGGACTGAAGCTTTCTTT
. | many | TRBJ2-1 | TRBV11-2 | CASSLENGIYNEQFF | TGTGCCAGCAGCTTAGAAAACGGAATCTACAATGAGCAGTTCTTC
. | . | TRBJ1-1 | TRBV24-1 | CATSDPMWGRDTEAFF | TGTGCCACCAGTGACCCCATGTGGGGGAGGGACACTGAAGCTTTCTTT
TRBD1 | few | TRBJ2-1 | TRBV5-1 | CASSGTGESSYNEQFF | TGCGCCAGCAGCGGAACAGGGGAGAGCTCCTACAATGAGCAGTTCTTC
. | . | TRBJ2-7 | TRBV19 | CASMDSNRYEQYF | TGTGCCAGTATGGATTCTAATAGGTACGAGCAGTACTTC
. | many | TRBJ2-7 | TRBV28 | CASSLTAKQGQQYF | TGTGCCAGCAGTTTGACGGCAAAGCAGGGTCAGCAGTACTTC
. | . | TRBJ1-1 | TRBV30 | CAWSVSGRTEAFF | TGTGCCTGGAGTGTAAGCGGTAGAACTGAAGCTTTCTTT